This T cell receptor (beta chain) was identified during a study of untreated major depressive disorder (dated by TCRdb to 2016 to 2018). Looking at the study overall: This cross-sectional case-control study compared T cell phenotype and TCR repertoire between antidepressant-free major depressive disorder patients and individually matched non-depressed controls. The sequencing was a follow-up to the differences in Vbeta 5.1, Vbeta 11 and Vbeta 22 usage that flow cytometry had picked up across the whole cohort. Overall study results and their limits: Strict matching and exclusion criteria produced a comparatively small study sample, limiting generalizability of findings. In every sequenced subject, the top five TRBV05-01 clones were all identified as private clones. Higher TRBV05-01 (Vbeta 5.1) usage among CD4+ T cells of depressed patients compared with controls was confirmed by sequencing, with p = 0.040 in a one-tailed test. For the sequencing comparisons, one-tailed planned tests were applied to only three preselected Vbeta families. TRBV25-01 and TRBV02-01 usage followed the flow-cytometry pattern but did not reach statistical significance in the sequencing data.

A note on this clone: Its cognate antigen has yet to be identified. Per-nucleotide qualities are absent, and no much larger clonotype sits a single base away.

V drops 3 bases and J drops 2 bases, leaving 10 bases in between. In the germline V gene, CDR1 corresponds to MNHNS and CDR2 to SASEGT. From the cysteine through the phenylalanine, the CDR3 covers 14 amino acids. Of all the DNA, just the CDR3 is kept, 42 bases in frame from base 1. The Qiagen DNeasy Blood and Tissue Kit was used to extract total genomic DNA from the purified CD4+ T cells. The TCRbeta CDR3 region, defined according to IMGT, was amplified and sequenced using immunoSEQ immunosequencing protocols. From the authors' description of their analysis: The immunoSEQ service preprocessed the raw sequence data to correct PCR and sequencing errors. Data were loaded into the immunoSEQ Analyzer and further analyzed with VDJtools v1.0.7. The paired Wilcoxon signed-rank test was used to test differences between patients and controls. TCRdb holds this immuneACCESS table with in-frame rearrangements only. Some clones are missing; in checked studies, unresolved V genes explain under half, and the rest has no known cause. V and J calls and clone size come straight from that table; D and trimming were deduced from the DNA. The sample has fewer than 30,000 clones on record, roughly nine tenths of them singletons. The ten largest clones represent roughly 0.72% of the sample.

Each depressed patient was pairwise matched to a non-depressed control for sex, age, current smoking status and body mass index. Every participant in the study was of European descent. Patients had a DSM-IV diagnosis of major depressive disorder with a Hamilton Rating Scale for Depression score of at least 18. Before enrollment, patients had taken no psychiatric medication, antidepressants included, for at least 8 weeks. Depression severity among patients ranged from moderate to severe. Major medical conditions, Axis I/II comorbidities, regular medication or illicit drug use, and drinking over 100 g alcohol weekly were applied as exclusion criteria for all participants. Around 27 ml of peripheral blood was collected from each participant into EDTA tubes. Thawed PBMCs underwent magnetic negative selection with the BD IMag Human CD4 T Lymphocyte Enrichment Set to purify CD4+ T cells. Flow cytometry confirmed that the CD4+ enrichment method typically gave 90% to 95% purity. A subgroup of a few case-control pairs, selected blind to chemokine receptor expression and flow-cytometric repertoire skewing results, was subjected to TCRbeta sequencing. All blood samples were drawn in the morning at 8:00 a.m., and PBMCs were separated by Ficoll-Hypaque gradient centrifugation. PBMCs were cryopreserved by gradual cooling to -80°C and stored in liquid nitrogen until assayed.

The receptor was isolated from a woman younger than 45 with major depressive disorder. Material: CD4+ T cells from PBMCs. The rearrangement joined TRBV6-1 to TRBJ1-1; TRBD1 might be the D gene, on 5 matching bases. The CDR3 sequence is CASSDRGPNTEAFF. The DNA sequence follows: TGTGCCAGCAGTGACCGGGGCCCTAACACTGAAGCTTTCTTT.